This T cell receptor beta chain was documented in a study of lung T cells in sarcoidosis with Löfgren's syndrome. Study at large: Löfgren's syndrome patients were the main repertoire analysis focus. Broader study findings: Versus controls, Löfgren's syndrome patients reportedly showed TRAV12-1 and TRBV2 as most expanded. Multiple Löfgren's syndrome patients reportedly shared TRAV12-1 and TRBV2 CDR3 motifs, suggesting public CD4+ TCRs.

TCRdb re-analysed the reads in MiXCR, keeping a single row per CDR3 protein. The sample includes fewer than 80,000 distinct CDR3 sequences, roughly 20% seen only once; the top ten take 2% to 2.5%. V trimming: 5 bases; J trimming: 3 bases; junction bases outside the gene matches: 4. CDR1 is DFQATT, CDR2 SNEGSKA, per germline (reference sequence). The CDR3 spans 14 residues. This clonotype was seen repeatedly, ten times or more. Its specificity is not known. The chain combines TRBV20-1 with TRBJ2-3; 11 nucleotides align to TRBD2. The TCR sequence derives from a human donor with sarcoidosis (Löfgren's syndrome or another form), or a control subject (not recorded which). The sequenced sample consisted of CD4+ T cells from PBMCs. For the CDR3, the DNA is TGCAGTGCTGATAGCGGGGGGGCGACAGATACGCAGTATTTT. It codes for CSADSGGATDTQYF.